Below, 32 T cell receptor beta chains from the same sample are listed, as sequenced in a study of vaccination effects on CD4 cells after COVID-19. The protocol was immunoSEQ multiplex PCR, while the TCRdb copy is restricted to in-frame clones and leaves out a portion. The table has 70,000 to 95,000 clones, over 70% seen once; the top ten hold under 1.2%. The antigens these receptors bind are not known. Pools of viral peptides were used by the ViraFEST assay to expand antigen-specific CD4+ T cells ahead of sequencing. CD4+ T cells were isolated after around 10 days of culture. Each participant was given two doses of one vaccine (BNT162b2 or mRNA-1273). Material: CD4+ T cells from PBMCs cultured with HCoV-OC43 spike peptides, obtained after COVID-19 vaccination. Subset of the sample: HCoV-OC43 spike overlapping peptide pool stimulation. The receptors come from a human donor who received a COVID-19 vaccine.

This chain connects TRBV3-1 (or the pseudogene TRBV3-2) to TRBJ2-2; D unresolved. Between the trimmed V and J ends, which lost 1 base and 4 bases, there was a span of 7 bases. The CDR3 has 14 residues. Germline V gene lookup returns CDR1 LGHDT and CDR2 YNNKEL (reference sequence). In DNA form, the CDR3 reads TGTGCCAGCAGCCAAGGGGGATCCACCGGGGAGCTGTTTTTT. Its translation is CASSQGGSTGELFF.

The chain couples TRBV30 to TRBJ2-1; maybe TRBD1 (7 bases). The germline gives CDR1 GTSNPN, CDR2 SVGIG (reference sequence). Trimming cost V 3 bases and J 9 bases, with 12 bases left between them. The CDR3 has 12 amino acids. The CDR3 bases are TGTGCCTGGAGAGGAGGGGGCGGTGAGCAGTTCTTC. It is translated as CAWRGGGGEQFF.

V is TRBV15 and J is TRBJ1-6; TRBD1 agrees at 7 bases. The germline gives CDR1 LNHNV, CDR2 YYDKDF (reference sequence). V gave up 3 bases and J gave up 4 bases; unmatched junction bases: 9. This CDR3 is built from 17 residues. CDR3 amino acids: CATSRPNSGQYNSPLHF. The CDR3 coding sequence is TGTGCCACCAGCAGGCCTAATTCGGGACAGTATAATTCACCCCTCCACTTT.

The rearrangement links TRBV6-6 to TRBJ2-5, with D unresolved. The V and J ends lost 4 bases and 6 bases respectively, with 15 bases between them. The germline CDR1 and CDR2 sequences are MNHNY and SVGAGI (reference sequence). The CDR3 length is 14 residues. DNA of the CDR3: TGTGCCAGCAGTTCCTCCTCGGGTTGGAAGACCCAGTACTTC. It codes for CASSSSSGWKTQYF.

The rearrangement links TRBV6-5 to TRBJ1-5; 8 bases are shared with TRBD1. V gave up 8 bases and J gave up 0 bases; unmatched junction bases: 6. Germline CDR1 is MNHEY and CDR2 is SVGAGI. This CDR3 is 15 amino acids long. The chain's CDR3 is CASVWTGNSNQPQHF. For the CDR3, the DNA is TGTGCCAGCGTTTGGACAGGGAATAGCAATCAGCCCCAGCATTTT.

This clone appeared a single time. The V call is TRBV6-1, the J call TRBJ2-3; D unclear. Trimming removed 3 bases from V and 6 bases from J, with 16 bases in between. Looked up from germline, CDR1 is MNHNS and CDR2 is SASEGT. The CDR3 consists of 15 residues. CDR3 sequence reads: CASSDPGSAVDTQYF. The CDR3 DNA reads as TGTGCCAGCAGTGACCCGGGCTCCGCGGTCGATACGCAGTATTTT.

The table lists this clone with a few counts. The genes are TRBV2 and TRBJ2-4; no reliable D call. Trimming removed 1 base at V and 0 bases at J, with 7 bases between. Looked up from germline, CDR1 is SNHLY and CDR2 is FYNNEI. CDR3 length: 15 amino acids. In DNA form, the CDR3 reads TGTGCCAGCAGTGAAGGCTTTCTAGCCAAAAACATTCAGTACTTC. This codes for CASSEGFLAKNIQYF.

V and J are TRBV5-8 and TRBJ1-4; TRBD1 aligns across 7 bases. Germline lookup yields CDR1 SGHTS and CDR2 YDEGEE. J gave up 0 bases and V 4 bases, and 12 bases lay outside the gene matches. This CDR3 region has 18 residues. The CDR3 protein is CASSLGLTGPATNEKLFF. The CDR3 DNA is TGTGCCAGCAGCCTCGGATTGACAGGGCCTGCAACTAATGAAAAACTGTTTTTT.

The gene calls are TRBV12-3 or TRBV12-4 and TRBJ2-1; unclear D gene. V dropped 10 bases and J dropped 7 bases, with 17 bases sitting between them. The CDR3 runs to 13 residues. The chain's CDR3 is CAMAVRRLNEQFF. Written as DNA, the CDR3 is TGTGCCATGGCCGTCCGCAGATTGAATGAGCAGTTCTTC.

The rearrangement uses TRBV5-1 and TRBJ1-1, with 8 bases fitting TRBD1. From germline, CDR1 is SGHRS and CDR2 YFSETQ. There are 17 residues in the CDR3. Losses at the gene ends were 0 bases for V and 2 bases for J; bases not matched to a gene: 9. The CDR3 DNA reads TGCGCCAGCAGCTTGGAGCAGGGGGCCATAACAAACACTGAAGCTTTCTTT. Protein sequence: CASSLEQGAITNTEAFF.

The chain's CDR3 is CANPKGLFFYEQYV. The DNA of the CDR3 is TGTGCCAACCCCAAGGGACTGTTCTTCTACGAGCAGTACGTC. This chain uses TRBV27 with TRBJ2-7; D is perhaps TRBD2 (6 bases). CDR1 MNHEY and CDR2 SMNVEV come from the germline V gene (reference sequence). V was shortened by 10 bases and J by 3 bases, with 19 bases between the two germline ends. The CDR3 has 14 residues.

This chain connects TRBV28 to TRBJ2-7; D not certain. CDR1 and CDR2 (germline): MDHEN, SYDVKM. The CDR3 runs to 12 residues. Trimming pared 10 bases from V and 3 bases from J, leaving 13 bases between. For the CDR3, the DNA is TGTGCCACCCAGGCGGTAGGCTACGAGCAGTACGTC. Translating it yields CATQAVGYEQYV.

This sequence joins TRBV6-2 or TRBV6-3 and TRBJ2-6, with D perhaps TRBD2 (5 bases). The CDR3 covers 15 residues. Germline V gives CDR1 MNHEY, CDR2 SVGEGT. Trimming removed 7 bases at V and 4 bases at J, with 14 bases between. In DNA form, the CDR3 reads TGTGCCAGCATCCCTGAGGGTGCAGGGGCCAACGTCCTGACTTTC. It encodes CASIPEGAGANVLTF.

The CDR3 here is CASSRGRGQPQHF. In nucleotides, the CDR3 is TGTGCCAGCAGTCGCGGGAGGGGGCAGCCCCAGCATTTT. The chain links TRBV3-1 (or the pseudogene TRBV3-2) to TRBJ1-5, with D perhaps TRBD1 (6 bases). Trimming stripped 6 bases from V and 7 bases from J, with 13 bases between. This CDR3 comprises 13 residues. The germline V gene encodes CDR1 LGHDT and CDR2 YNNKEL (reference sequence).

This rearrangement joins TRBV2 to TRBJ2-3, with TRBD1 matching over 8 bases. V dropped 6 bases and J dropped 1; count of bases not matched to a gene: 9. CDR3 length: 16 amino acids. Germline V gene data show CDR1 as SNHLY and CDR2 as FYNNEI. CDR3 loop: CASRLQGARGTDTQYF. The CDR3 DNA follows: TGTGCCAGCAGACTTCAGGGGGCGAGGGGCACAGATACGCAGTATTTT.

V is TRBV29-1 and J is TRBJ2-7, with TRBD2 as a possible D gene (6 bases). CDR3 length: 13 amino acids. V was trimmed by 6 bases and J by 0 bases, leaving 12 bases between them. Germline-derived CDR1 and CDR2 are SQVTM and ANQGSEA. CDR3 residues: CSVGGPSSYEQYV. CDR3 nucleotides: TGCAGCGTGGGGGGACCGAGCTCCTACGAGCAGTACGTC.

The chain employs TRBV6-5 and TRBJ1-4, with 7 positions matching TRBD1. Unmatched junction bases numbered 7, after V lost 6 bases and J lost 3 bases. This CDR3 comprises 15 residues. The germline V gene encodes CDR1 MNHEY and CDR2 SVGAGI. The CDR3 protein is CASRTTGNSNEKLFF. The CDR3 DNA reads TGTGCCAGCAGGACGACAGGGAATTCTAATGAAAAACTGTTTTTT.

The chain recombines TRBV30 with TRBJ1-1, with D possibly TRBD1 on 6 matching bases. V was cut by 0 bases and J by 1 base, with 6 bases left in between. Germline CDR1 GTSNPN, CDR2 SVGIG (reference sequence). This CDR3 comprises 13 residues. The CDR3 DNA reads as TGTGCCTGGAGTGTACAGGGGAACACTGAAGCTTTCTTT. This encodes CAWSVQGNTEAFF.

This chain joins TRBV7-9 and TRBJ1-4; 10 nucleotides align to TRBD1. The ends lost 5 bases at V and 5 bases at J; junction bases unmatched: 2. CDR3 size: 14 residues. Per germline, CDR1 SEHNR and CDR2 FQNEAQ (reference sequence). CDR3 coding DNA: TGTGCCAGCAGCCGGGGACAGGGGAATGAAAAACTGTTTTTT. Residues: CASSRGQGNEKLFF.

This clone occurred once. The rearrangement uses TRBV19 and TRBJ1-5, with 7 bases lining up with TRBD1. V shed 5 bases and J 6 bases; nucleotides not matched to a gene: 7. The CDR3 totals 14 residues. Germline V gives CDR1 LNHDA, CDR2 SQIVND (reference sequence). As DNA, the CDR3 is TGTGCCAGTAGTGGTCGAGGGGGCTCTCAGCCCCAGCATTTT. This encodes CASSGRGGSQPQHF.

The V call is TRBV2, the J call TRBJ1-2; 8 bases match TRBD1. There are 14 residues in the CDR3. The V segment lost 6 bases and the J segment 4 bases; nucleotides outside the gene matches: 7. The germline CDR1 and CDR2 sequences are SNHLY and FYNNEI. The CDR3 DNA reads as TGTGCCAGCAGAAGACAGGGGATTAGCTATGGCTACACCTTC. Amino acid sequence: CASRRQGISYGYTF.

V and J are TRBV4-2 and TRBJ2-3, with TRBD2 identical over 13 bases. Germline CDR1 reads LGHNA; CDR2 reads YNFKEQ. The CDR3 runs 15 residues. Trimming removed 4 bases from V and 7 bases from J; junction bases left unmatched: 5. The CDR3 loop is CASSLGTSGDHTQYF. CDR3 coding DNA: TGTGCCAGCAGCCTAGGGACTAGCGGGGACCATACGCAGTATTTT.

The CDR3 protein is CASSRPGQANYGYTF. CDR3 bases: TGCGCCAGCAGCCGACCAGGACAGGCGAACTATGGCTACACCTTC. The J gene is TRBJ1-2, the V gene TRBV4-1, with TRBD1 matching over 7 bases. The germline V gene has CDR1 MGHRA and CDR2 YSYEKL. The CDR3 is 15 residues long. V lost 4 bases to trimming and J lost 2 bases; unmatched junction nucleotides: 7.

This clone has just one count. The rearrangement joins TRBV3-1 (or the pseudogene TRBV3-2) to TRBJ1-2; the D is unclear. The germline gives CDR1 LGHDT, CDR2 YNNKEL (reference sequence). Trimming stripped 0 bases from V and 3 bases from J, with 17 bases between. This CDR3 spans 17 amino acids. CDR3: CASSQEGRADRHYGYTF. The CDR3 DNA is TGTGCCAGCAGCCAAGAGGGTCGGGCGGACCGCCACTATGGCTACACCTTC.

J is TRBJ2-7 and V is TRBV5-1, with D unresolved. V lost 5 bases and J 7 bases, leaving 13 bases between the germline ends. Per germline, CDR1 SGHRS and CDR2 YFSETQ. This CDR3 spans 12 amino acids. In DNA, the CDR3 is TGCGCCAGCAGGGACCAGCTCGGGGAGCAGTACGTC. Translation gives CASRDQLGEQYV.

In DNA, the CDR3 is TGTGCCAGCAGAACCGGGACAGTGAACGGAAAACTGTTTTTT. Encoded protein: CASRTGTVNGKLFF. The chain has TRBV6-5 and TRBJ1-4, with TRBD1 matching over 7 bases. The CDR3 is made up of 14 amino acids. CDR1 MNHEY and CDR2 SVGAGI come from the germline V gene. V lost 6 bases, J lost 10 bases, and 11 bases stayed unmatched.

This chain joins TRBV5-4 and TRBJ2-1; TRBD2 agrees at 12 bases. V trimming: 4 bases; J trimming: 9 bases; junction bases outside the gene matches: 8. CDR1 and CDR2 (germline): SGHNT, YYREEE (reference sequence). This CDR3 comprises 15 residues. CDR3: CASSVRTSGEVEQFF. In DNA form, the CDR3 reads TGTGCCAGCAGCGTCAGGACTAGCGGGGAAGTTGAGCAGTTCTTC. Full variable domain (rest looked up from reference TRBV5-4 and TRBJ2-1): ETGVTQSPTHLIKTRGQQVTLRCSSQSGHNTVSWYQQALGQGPQFIFQYYREEENGRGNFPPRFSGLQFPNYSSELNVNALELDDSALYLCASSVRTSGEVEQFFGPGTRLTVL.

This chain connects TRBV12-5 to TRBJ1-5; D not certain. Germline CDR1 LGHNT, CDR2 FRNRAP. CDR3 size: 17 residues. Trimming shortened V by 0 bases and J by 0 bases, and 12 bases separated the two germline ends. The CDR3 is CASGLVSPDGSNQPQHF. CDR3 nucleotide sequence: TGTGCTAGTGGTTTGGTTTCGCCGGACGGTAGCAATCAGCCCCAGCATTTT.

V is TRBV7-2 and J is TRBJ1-6, with D uncertain. The CDR3 is 13 amino acids. Trimming stripped 7 bases from V and 7 bases from J, with 11 bases between. Germline CDR1 SGHTA, CDR2 FQGNSA. The CDR3 loop reads CASTPRGNSPLHF. DNA of the CDR3: TGTGCCAGCACCCCGAGAGGGAATTCACCCCTCCACTTT. The full variable domain, with the rest looked up from reference TRBV7-2 and TRBJ1-6, is GAGVSQSPSNKVTEKGKDVELRCDPISGHTALYWYRQSLGQGLEFLIYFQGNSAPDKSGLPSDRFSAERTGGSVSTLTIQRTQQEDSAVYLCASTPRGNSPLHFGNGTRLTVT.

The chain uses TRBV2 and TRBJ2-5; the D gene could be TRBD1 or TRBD2 (5 bases each). The CDR3 has 13 residues. The germline V gene encodes CDR1 SNHLY and CDR2 FYNNEI. Trimming pared 2 bases from V and 5 bases from J, leaving 9 bases between. In DNA form, the CDR3 reads TGTGCCAGCAGTGAATGGGGGTTGGAGACCCAGTACTTC. This sequence encodes CASSEWGLETQYF.

The chain links TRBV2 to TRBJ2-4; D may be TRBD1 (6 bases). V was shortened by 6 bases and J by 1 base, with 16 bases between the two germline ends. CDR1 is SNHLY, CDR2 FYNNEI, per germline. This CDR3 is built from 16 residues. In nucleotides, the CDR3 is TGTGCCAGCAGCCAACAGGGTCCCGCGGCCAAAAACATTCAGTACTTC. Translated: CASSQQGPAAKNIQYF.

The CDR3 region has the DNA TGTGCCAGCAGCCAGGCAAAGACCTATGGCTACACCTTC. This gives the protein CASSQAKTYGYTF. The rearrangement uses TRBV7-9 and TRBJ1-2; no firm D call. CDR1 is SEHNR and CDR2 is FQNEAQ in the germline V gene (reference sequence). This CDR3 region has 13 residues. The V and J ends lost 5 bases and 4 bases respectively, with 11 bases between them.